The rows below give T cell receptor beta chains drawn from one sample of a study of siplizumab effects on memory and regulatory T cells. Generated by immunoSEQ multiplex PCR, the TCRdb table keeps only in-frame clones and is missing some. In the table there are some 120,000 clones, around 93% of which are singletons. The specimen was non-Treg CD4+ T cells sorted from blood. The source is a human donor in good health. The CDR3 runs from the conserved cysteine through the conserved F or W. D genes are given only for firm matches. Rows may omit the clone size; those that give it use once, few, many or a size class.

TGTGCCAGTAGTATGTCAGGGACAACCTACGAGCAGTACTTC	CASSMSGTTYEQYF	.	TRBJ2-7	TRBV19	.
TGTGCCAGCAGTCCCCCGACAGGGGTCCTCCCGTACTACGAGCAGTACTTC	CASSPPTGVLPYYEQYF	.	TRBJ2-7	TRBV28	TRBD1
TGTGCCAGCAGCCAAAGCCCAAACTCCTACGAGCAGTACTTC	CASSQSPNSYEQYF	.	TRBJ2-7	TRBV7-2	.
TGCGCCAGCAGCACTGGAGGGACTAGCGGGTACAATGAGCAGTTCTTC	CASSTGGTSGYNEQFF	.	TRBJ2-1	TRBV5-1	TRBD2
TGTGCCAGCAGCTTGGCCGGGGGGGGCGCATTCACCTACGAGCAGTACTTC	CASSLAGGGAFTYEQYF	.	TRBJ2-7	TRBV5-4	TRBD2
TGTGCCAGCTCAACGGACCTCAACTATGGCTACACCTTC	CASSTDLNYGYTF	.	TRBJ1-2	TRBV18	.
TGCGCCAGCAGCTTGGGTGTTGCTGGGGCCAACGTCCTGACTTTC	CASSLGVAGANVLTF	.	TRBJ2-6	TRBV5-1	.
TGTGCCAGCACTCCGTGGAATGGGGAGACCCAGTACTTC	CASTPWNGETQYF	.	TRBJ2-5	TRBV6-5	.
TGTGCCAGTGAACAGGGGACCGGCGGGGAGCTGTTTTTT	CASEQGTGGELFF	.	TRBJ2-2	TRBV19	TRBD1
TGTGCCAGCAGCGTAGTGGGGAATATGCAGTATTTT	CASSVVGNMQYF	.	TRBJ2-3	TRBV9	.
TGCGCCAGCAGCCAAGCAGGACAGGGAGCTGGAAACACCATATATTTT	CASSQAGQGAGNTIYF	.	TRBJ1-3	TRBV4-1	TRBD1
TGTGCCATCAGTTCACAGGGATATGAGCAGTTCTTC	CAISSQGYEQFF	.	TRBJ2-1	TRBV10-3	.
TGTGCCAGCAGTGAATTAGGGGAGAACTATGGCTACACCTTC	CASSELGENYGYTF	.	TRBJ1-2	TRBV6-1	.
TGTGCCAGCTCACCAGTGGGGTTGGCGAACACTGAAGCTTTCTTT	CASSPVGLANTEAFF	.	TRBJ1-1	TRBV18	.
TGTGCCAGCAGGAGGGGGGCCGACACAGATACGCAGTATTTT	CASRRGADTDTQYF	.	TRBJ2-3	TRBV5-4	.
TGTGCCAGCAGCGTAGCCCACACCACAGATACGCAGTATTTT	CASSVAHTTDTQYF	once	TRBJ2-3	TRBV9	.
TGCAGCGTTGATTCGGGACAGTTCACCGGGGAGCTGTTTTTT	CSVDSGQFTGELFF	.	TRBJ2-2	TRBV29-1	TRBD1
TGTGCCAGCAGCTTGCCACAAGAGACCCAGTACTTC	CASSLPQETQYF	.	TRBJ2-5	TRBV5-6	.
TGTGCCAGCAGTTACTCGGGGGGAAAGGGAGAAAAACTGTTTTTT	CASSYSGGKGEKLFF	.	TRBJ1-4	TRBV6-6	.
TGTGCCAGCGGGCTTTGGACAGGGACCACAGATACGCAGTATTTT	CASGLWTGTTDTQYF	once	TRBJ2-3	TRBV2	TRBD1
TGTGCCAGCAGCCGAGGGGGGGCAGATACGCAGTATTTT	CASSRGGADTQYF	.	TRBJ2-3	TRBV7-3	.
TGTGCTAGTGGTTTGTGGGGAACTATCCGGGGGACAGGGAATAGCTCTGGAAACACCATATATTTT	CASGLWGTIRGTGNSSGNTIYF	.	TRBJ1-3	TRBV12-5	TRBD1
TGTGCCAGCAGGCATTCGGGAGCGGTTTTCACTGGTACGCAGTATTTT	CASRHSGAVFTGTQYF	.	TRBJ2-3	TRBV5-5	.
TGCGCCAGCAGCTTGGACGGCAGCGGGGGGGTCCTGGATACGCAGTATTTT	CASSLDGSGGVLDTQYF	.	TRBJ2-3	TRBV5-1	TRBD2
TGTGCCAGCAGCCCTGAGTTTTCCCAGGGGAACCCAGATACGCAGTATTTT	CASSPEFSQGNPDTQYF	.	TRBJ2-3	TRBV13	.
TGCGCCAGCAGCCCTCAGGACACACCAGAAGAGACCCAGTACTTC	CASSPQDTPEETQYF	.	TRBJ2-5	TRBV5-1	.
TGTGCCAGCAGCTTCTACATGAGGCACGTCGAGGACACTGAAGCTTTCTTT	CASSFYMRHVEDTEAFF	.	TRBJ1-1	TRBV5-6	.
TGCGCCAGCAGCTTGGGTATACAGACTATGATTGAAGCTTTCTTT	CASSLGIQTMIEAFF	once	TRBJ1-1	TRBV5-1	.
TGTGCCAGCTCACCTACCTTAGCGGGCGCTACCTACGAGCAGTACTTC	CASSPTLAGATYEQYF	.	TRBJ2-7	TRBV18	TRBD2
TGTGCCAGCTCACCGCCGGTGACAGGGGGCTATGGCTACACCTTC	CASSPPVTGGYGYTF	.	TRBJ1-2	TRBV18	TRBD1
TGTGCCAGTAGTATTTTTCTCCAGGGCGGCAATGAGCAGTTCTTC	CASSIFLQGGNEQFF	.	TRBJ2-1	TRBV19	.